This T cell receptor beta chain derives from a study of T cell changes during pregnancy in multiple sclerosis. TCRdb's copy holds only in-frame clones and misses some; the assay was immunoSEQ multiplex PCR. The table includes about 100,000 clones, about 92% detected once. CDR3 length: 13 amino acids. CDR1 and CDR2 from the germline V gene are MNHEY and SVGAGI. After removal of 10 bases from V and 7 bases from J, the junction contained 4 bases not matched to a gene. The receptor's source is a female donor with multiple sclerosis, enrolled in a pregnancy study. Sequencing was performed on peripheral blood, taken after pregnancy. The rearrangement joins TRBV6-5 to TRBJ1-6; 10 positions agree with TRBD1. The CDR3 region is CATLGQGNSPLHF. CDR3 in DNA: TGTGCCACTCTGGGACAGGGGAATTCACCCCTCCACTTT.